The table lists the clone carrying this TCR beta chain with a few counts. Its target is unknown. This entry belongs to a study of identical twins. Notes on the study in general: These conclusions were based on statistical analysis (cross-sectional, not following the same donors).

The J segment lost 7 bases and the V segment lost 5 bases, leaving 8 bases of the junction unmatched. Germline lookup yields CDR1 DFQATT and CDR2 SNEGSKA (reference sequence). CDR3 length: 13 residues. TCRdb used MiXCR to reprocess the 5' RACE reads, holding one entry per CDR3 protein. This sample has about 720,000 distinct CDR3 sequences, with about 20% found just once. The data were also submitted as part of a second study, on T cells expressing NK-cell markers. Per that paper: Underlying the TCR beta repertoires were sorted CD3+CD56+NKG2C+, CD3+CD56+NKG2C- and CD3+CD56-NKG2C+ T cells. Seven sequenced donors out of eight were HCMV-seropositive, one seronegative.

The sample taken for sequencing was PBMCs. This receptor was taken from a young woman in good health. The chain combines TRBV20-1 with TRBJ2-1, with 7 bases matching TRBD2. The CDR3 DNA reads TGCAGTGCTCCACGGGAGGAGGGGAATGAGCAGTTCTTC. Its protein is CSAPREEGNEQFF.